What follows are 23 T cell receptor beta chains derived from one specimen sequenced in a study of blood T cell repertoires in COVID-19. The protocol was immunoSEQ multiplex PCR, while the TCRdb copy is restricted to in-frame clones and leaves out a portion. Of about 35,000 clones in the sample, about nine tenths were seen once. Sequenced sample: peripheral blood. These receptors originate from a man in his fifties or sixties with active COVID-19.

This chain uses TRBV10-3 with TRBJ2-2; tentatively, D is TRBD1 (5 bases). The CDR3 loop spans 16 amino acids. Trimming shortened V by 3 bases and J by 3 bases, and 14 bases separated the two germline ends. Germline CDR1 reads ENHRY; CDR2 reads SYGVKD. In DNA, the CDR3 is TGTGCCATCAGTGAACGACAGCCTGGCGACACCGGGGAGCTGTTTTTT. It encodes CAISERQPGDTGELFF.

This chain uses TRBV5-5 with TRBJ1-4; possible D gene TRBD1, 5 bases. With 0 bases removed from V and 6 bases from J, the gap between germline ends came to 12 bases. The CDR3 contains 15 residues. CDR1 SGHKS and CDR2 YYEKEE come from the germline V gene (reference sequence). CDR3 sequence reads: CASSLGGPEDEKLFF. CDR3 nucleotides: TGTGCCAGCAGCTTGGGGGGCCCTGAGGATGAAAAACTGTTTTTT. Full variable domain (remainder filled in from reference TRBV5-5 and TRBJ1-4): DAGVTQSPTHLIKTRGQQVTLRCSPISGHKSVSWYQQVLGQGPQFIFQYYEKEERGRGNFPDRFSARQFPNYSSELNVNALLLGDSALYLCASSLGGPEDEKLFFGSGTQLSVL.

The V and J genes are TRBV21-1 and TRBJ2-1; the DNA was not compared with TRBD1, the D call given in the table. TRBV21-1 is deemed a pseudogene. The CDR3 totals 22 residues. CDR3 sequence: CASSKWPVSGTGTWEIYNEQFF. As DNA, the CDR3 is TGTGCCAGCAGCAAATGGCCCGTATCCGGGACAGGAACGTGGGAGATCTACAATGAGCAGTTCTTC.

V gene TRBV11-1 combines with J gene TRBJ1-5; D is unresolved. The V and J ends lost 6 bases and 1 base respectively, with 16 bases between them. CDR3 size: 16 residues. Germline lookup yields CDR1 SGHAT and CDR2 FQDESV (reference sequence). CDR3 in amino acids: CASRIWTLTSNQPQHF. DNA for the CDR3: TGTGCCAGCAGAATCTGGACTCTAACCAGCAATCAGCCCCAGCATTTT.

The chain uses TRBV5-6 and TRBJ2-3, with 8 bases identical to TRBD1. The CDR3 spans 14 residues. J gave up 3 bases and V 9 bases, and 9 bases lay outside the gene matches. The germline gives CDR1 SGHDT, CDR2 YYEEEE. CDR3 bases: TGTGCCACTGGGGGAGGACAGGGAACAGATACGCAGTATTTT. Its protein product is CATGGGQGTDTQYF.

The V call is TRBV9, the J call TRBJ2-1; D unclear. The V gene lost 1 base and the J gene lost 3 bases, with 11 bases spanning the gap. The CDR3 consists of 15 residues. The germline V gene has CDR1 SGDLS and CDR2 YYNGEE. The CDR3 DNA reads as TGTGCCAGCAGCGTAATGGCGGCTAACTACAATGAGCAGTTCTTC. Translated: CASSVMAANYNEQFF.

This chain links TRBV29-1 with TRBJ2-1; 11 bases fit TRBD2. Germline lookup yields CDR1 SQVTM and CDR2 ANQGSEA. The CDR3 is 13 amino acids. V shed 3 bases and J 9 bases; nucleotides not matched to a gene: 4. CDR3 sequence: CSVEGLAAGEQFF. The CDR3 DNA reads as TGCAGCGTTGAGGGACTAGCGGCTGGTGAGCAGTTCTTC.

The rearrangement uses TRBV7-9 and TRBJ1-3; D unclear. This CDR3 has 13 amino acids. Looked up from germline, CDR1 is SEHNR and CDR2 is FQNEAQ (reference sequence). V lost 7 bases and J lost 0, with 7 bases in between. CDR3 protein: CASNSGSGNTIYF. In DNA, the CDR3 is TGTGCCAGCAATTCAGGCTCTGGAAACACCATATATTTT.

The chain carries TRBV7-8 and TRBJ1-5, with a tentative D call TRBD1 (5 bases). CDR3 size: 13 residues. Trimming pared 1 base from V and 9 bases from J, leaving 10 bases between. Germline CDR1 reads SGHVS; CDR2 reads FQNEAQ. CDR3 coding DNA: TGTGCCAGCAGCTTAGTTTCAGGGCCGCCCCAGCATTTT. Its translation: CASSLVSGPPQHF.

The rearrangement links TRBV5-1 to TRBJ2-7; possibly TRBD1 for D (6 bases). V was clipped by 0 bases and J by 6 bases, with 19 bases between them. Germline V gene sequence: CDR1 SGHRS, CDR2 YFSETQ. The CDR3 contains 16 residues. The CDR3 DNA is TGCGCCAGCAGCTTGGGCCACGTAGTGGGGGCACTCGAGCAGTACTTC. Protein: CASSLGHVVGALEQYF. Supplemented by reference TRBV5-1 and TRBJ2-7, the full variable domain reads KAGVTQTPRYLIKTRGQQVTLSCSPISGHRSVSWYQQTPGQGLQFLFEYFSETQRNKGNFPGRFSGRQFSNSRSEMNVSTLELGDSALYLCASSLGHVVGALEQYFGPGTRLTVT.

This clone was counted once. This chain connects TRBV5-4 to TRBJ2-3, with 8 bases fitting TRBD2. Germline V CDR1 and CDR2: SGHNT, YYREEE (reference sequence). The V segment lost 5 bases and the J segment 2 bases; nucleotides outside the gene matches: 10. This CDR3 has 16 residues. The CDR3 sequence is CASRPGLGISTDTQYF. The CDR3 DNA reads TGTGCCAGCAGACCGGGACTAGGGATCTCCACAGATACGCAGTATTTT. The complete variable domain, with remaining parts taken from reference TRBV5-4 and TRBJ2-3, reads ETGVTQSPTHLIKTRGQQVTLRCSSQSGHNTVSWYQQALGQGPQFIFQYYREEENGRGNFPPRFSGLQFPNYSSELNVNALELDDSALYLCASRPGLGISTDTQYFGPGTRLTVL.

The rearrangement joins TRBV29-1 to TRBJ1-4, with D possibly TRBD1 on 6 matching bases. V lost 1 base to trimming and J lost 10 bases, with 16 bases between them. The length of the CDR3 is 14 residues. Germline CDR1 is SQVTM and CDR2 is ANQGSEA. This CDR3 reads CSVEGASGVGKLFF. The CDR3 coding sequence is TGCAGCGTTGAAGGTGCGTCAGGGGTCGGAAAACTGTTTTTT.

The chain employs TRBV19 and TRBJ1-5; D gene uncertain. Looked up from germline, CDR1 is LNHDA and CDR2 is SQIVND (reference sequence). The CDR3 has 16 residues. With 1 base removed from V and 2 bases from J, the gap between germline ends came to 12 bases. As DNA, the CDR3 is TGTGCCAGTAGTATAGGCGGCGGGCAGGGCAATCAGCCCCAGCATTTT. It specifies CASSIGGGQGNQPQHF.

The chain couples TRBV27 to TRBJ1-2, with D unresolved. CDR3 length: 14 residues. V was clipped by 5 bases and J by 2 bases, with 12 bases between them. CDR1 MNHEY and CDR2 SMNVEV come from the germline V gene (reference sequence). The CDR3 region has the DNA TGTGCCAGCAGTCCTACCACTAGGAACTATGGCTACACCTTC. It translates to CASSPTTRNYGYTF.

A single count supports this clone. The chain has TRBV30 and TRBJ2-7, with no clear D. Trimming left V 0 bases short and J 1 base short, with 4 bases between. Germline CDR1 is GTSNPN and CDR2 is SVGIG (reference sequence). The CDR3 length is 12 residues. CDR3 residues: CAWSVLSYEQYF. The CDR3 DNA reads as TGTGCCTGGAGTGTACTTTCCTACGAGCAGTACTTC.

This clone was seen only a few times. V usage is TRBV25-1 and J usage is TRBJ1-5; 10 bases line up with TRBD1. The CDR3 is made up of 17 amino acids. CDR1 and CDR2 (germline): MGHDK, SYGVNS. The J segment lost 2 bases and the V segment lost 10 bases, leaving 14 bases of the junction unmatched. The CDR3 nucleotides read TGTGCCACCGGGGCGGGACAGGGGAATTGGGGCAATCAGCCCCAGCATTTT. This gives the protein CATGAGQGNWGNQPQHF.

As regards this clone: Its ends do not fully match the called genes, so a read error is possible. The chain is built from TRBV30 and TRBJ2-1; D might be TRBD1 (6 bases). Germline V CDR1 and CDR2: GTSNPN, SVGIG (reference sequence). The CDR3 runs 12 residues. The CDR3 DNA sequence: TGTGCCTGGAGGGGACACGGGGCATATTGGGTCTTC. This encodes CAWRGHGAYWVF.

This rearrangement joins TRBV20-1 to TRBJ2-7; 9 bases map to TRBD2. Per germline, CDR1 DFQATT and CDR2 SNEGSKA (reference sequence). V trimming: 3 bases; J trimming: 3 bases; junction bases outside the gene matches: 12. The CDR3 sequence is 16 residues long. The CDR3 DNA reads TGCAGTGCTAGTGGAGCGGGAGGAGGGGACTACTACGAGCAGTACTTC. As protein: CSASGAGGGDYYEQYF.

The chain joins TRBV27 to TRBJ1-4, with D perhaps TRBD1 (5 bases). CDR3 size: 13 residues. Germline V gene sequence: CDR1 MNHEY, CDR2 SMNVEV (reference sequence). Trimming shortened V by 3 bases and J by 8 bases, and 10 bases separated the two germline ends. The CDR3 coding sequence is TGTGCCAGCAGTTTGGGGGGGGTGGAAAAACTGTTTTTT. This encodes CASSLGGVEKLFF.

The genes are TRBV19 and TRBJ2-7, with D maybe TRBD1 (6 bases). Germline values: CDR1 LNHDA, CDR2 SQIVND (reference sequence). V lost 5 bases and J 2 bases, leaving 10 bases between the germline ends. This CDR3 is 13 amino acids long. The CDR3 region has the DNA TGTGCCAGTAGTTCAGGGGAACCCTACGAGCAGTACTTC. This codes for CASSSGEPYEQYF.

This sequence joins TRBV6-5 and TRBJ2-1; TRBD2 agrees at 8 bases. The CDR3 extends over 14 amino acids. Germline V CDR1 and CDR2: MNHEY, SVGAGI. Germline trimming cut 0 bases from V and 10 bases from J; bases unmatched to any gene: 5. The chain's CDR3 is CASSYSMGGGEQFF. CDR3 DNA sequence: TGTGCCAGCAGTTACTCGATGGGCGGGGGGGAGCAGTTCTTC.

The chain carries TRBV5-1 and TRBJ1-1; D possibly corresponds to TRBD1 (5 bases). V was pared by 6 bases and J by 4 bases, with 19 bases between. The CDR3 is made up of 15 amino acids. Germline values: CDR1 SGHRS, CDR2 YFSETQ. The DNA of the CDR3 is TGCGCCAGCACCGACGGGTATACCACAGGCACTGAAGCTTTCTTT. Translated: CASTDGYTTGTEAFF. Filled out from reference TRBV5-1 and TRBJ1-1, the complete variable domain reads KAGVTQTPRYLIKTRGQQVTLSCSPISGHRSVSWYQQTPGQGLQFLFEYFSETQRNKGNFPGRFSGRQFSNSRSEMNVSTLELGDSALYLCASTDGYTTGTEAFFGQGTRLTVV.

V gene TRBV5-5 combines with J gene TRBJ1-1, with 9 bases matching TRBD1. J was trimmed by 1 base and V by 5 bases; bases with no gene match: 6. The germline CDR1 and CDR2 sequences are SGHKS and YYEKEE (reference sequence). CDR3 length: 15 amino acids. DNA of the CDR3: TGTGCCAGCAGGCAACCGGGACAGGGGAACACTGAAGCTTTCTTT. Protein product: CASRQPGQGNTEAFF. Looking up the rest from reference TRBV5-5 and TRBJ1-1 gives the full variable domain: DAGVTQSPTHLIKTRGQQVTLRCSPISGHKSVSWYQQVLGQGPQFIFQYYEKEERGRGNFPDRFSARQFPNYSSELNVNALLLGDSALYLCASRQPGQGNTEAFFGQGTRLTVV.